The T cell receptor beta chain described here comes from a study of radiation and T cells in renal cell carcinoma. Specified time point: baseline pretreatment blood. The treatment is: 15 Gy SBRT to primary tumor, nephrectomy 4 weeks later. As for this clone: As yet, its antigen is unknown.

Points from the study as a whole: Baseline intratumoral clonotype presence is unknown without pretreatment biopsies.

The CDR3 consists of 12 residues. Between the trimmed V and J ends, which lost 9 bases and 2 bases, there was a span of 10 bases. CDR1 and CDR2 (germline): LNHDA, SQIVND (reference sequence). Profiled with immunoSEQ multiplex PCR; TCRdb holds only in-frame clones, not every one. In the table there are tens of thousands of clones, 70% to 85% of which are singletons. The chain uses TRBV19 and TRBJ2-5; D is unresolved. This sequence was found in a man in his 60s with renal cell carcinoma. The material was blood, obtained from a patient whose treatment included radiotherapy and nephrectomy. For the CDR3, the DNA is TGTGCCAGCGGACGGCCTCAAGAGACCCAGTACTTC. Encoded protein: CASGRPQETQYF.